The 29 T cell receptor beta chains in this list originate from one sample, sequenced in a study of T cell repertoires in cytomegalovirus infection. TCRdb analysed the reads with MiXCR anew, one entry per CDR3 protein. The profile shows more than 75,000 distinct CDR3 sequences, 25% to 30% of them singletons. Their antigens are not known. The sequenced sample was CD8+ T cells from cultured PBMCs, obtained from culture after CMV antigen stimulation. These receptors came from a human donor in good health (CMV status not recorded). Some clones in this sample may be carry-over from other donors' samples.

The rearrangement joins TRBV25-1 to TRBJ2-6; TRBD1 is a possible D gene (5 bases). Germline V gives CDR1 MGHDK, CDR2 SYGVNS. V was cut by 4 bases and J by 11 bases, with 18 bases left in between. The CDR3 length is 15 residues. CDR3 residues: CASSGPAGWFDVLTF. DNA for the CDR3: TGTGCCAGCAGTGGCCCGGCAGGGTGGTTTGACGTCCTGACTTTC.

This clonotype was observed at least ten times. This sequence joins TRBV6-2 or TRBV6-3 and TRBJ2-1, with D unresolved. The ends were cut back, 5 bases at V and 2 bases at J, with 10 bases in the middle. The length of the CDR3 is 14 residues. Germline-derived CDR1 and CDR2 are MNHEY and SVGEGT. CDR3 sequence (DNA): TGTGCCAGCAGTAACGACAATACCTACAATGAGCAGTTCTTC. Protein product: CASSNDNTYNEQFF.

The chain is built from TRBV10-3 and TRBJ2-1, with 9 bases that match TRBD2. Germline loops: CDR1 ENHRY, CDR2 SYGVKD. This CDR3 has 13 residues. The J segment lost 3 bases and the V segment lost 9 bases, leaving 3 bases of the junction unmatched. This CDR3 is CAISGGVYNEQFF. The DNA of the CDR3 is TGTGCCATTAGCGGGGGAGTCTACAATGAGCAGTTCTTC.

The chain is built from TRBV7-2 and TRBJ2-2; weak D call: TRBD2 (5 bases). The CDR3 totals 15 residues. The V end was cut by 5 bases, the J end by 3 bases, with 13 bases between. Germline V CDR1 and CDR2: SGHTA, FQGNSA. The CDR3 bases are TGTGCCAGCAGCCCATCCCTAGCTTACACCGGGGAGCTGTTTTTT. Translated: CASSPSLAYTGELFF. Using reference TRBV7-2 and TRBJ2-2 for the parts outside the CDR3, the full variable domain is GAGVSQSPSNKVTEKGKDVELRCDPISGHTALYWYRQSLGQGLEFLIYFQGNSAPDKSGLPSDRFSAERTGGSVSTLTIQRTQQEDSAVYLCASSPSLAYTGELFFGEGSRLTVL.

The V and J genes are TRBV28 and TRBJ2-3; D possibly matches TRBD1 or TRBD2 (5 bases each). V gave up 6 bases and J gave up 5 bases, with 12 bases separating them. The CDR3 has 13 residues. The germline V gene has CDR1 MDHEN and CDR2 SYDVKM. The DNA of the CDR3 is TGTGCCAGCAGCTGGGGGTCTAGAGATACGCAGTATTTT. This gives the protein CASSWGSRDTQYF.

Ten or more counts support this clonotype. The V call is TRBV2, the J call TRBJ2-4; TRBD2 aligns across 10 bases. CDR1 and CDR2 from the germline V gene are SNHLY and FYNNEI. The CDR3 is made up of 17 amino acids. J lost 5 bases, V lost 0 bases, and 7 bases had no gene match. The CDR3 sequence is CASSEAESGGGQNIQYF. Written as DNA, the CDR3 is TGTGCCAGCAGTGAAGCCGAGAGCGGGGGGGGTCAAAACATTCAGTACTTC. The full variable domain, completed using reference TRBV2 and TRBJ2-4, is EPEVTQTPSHQVTQMGQEVILRCVPISNHLYFYWYRQILGQKVEFLVSFYNNEISEKSEIFDDQFSVERPDGSNFTLKIRSTKLEDSAMYFCASSEAESGGGQNIQYFGAGTRLSVL.

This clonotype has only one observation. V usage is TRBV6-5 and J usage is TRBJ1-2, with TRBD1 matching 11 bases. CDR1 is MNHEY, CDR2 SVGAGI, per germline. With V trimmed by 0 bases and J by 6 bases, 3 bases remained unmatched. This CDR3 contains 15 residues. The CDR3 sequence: CASSYSGQGADGYTF. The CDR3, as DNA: TGTGCCAGCAGTTACTCAGGACAGGGGGCCGATGGCTACACCTTC.

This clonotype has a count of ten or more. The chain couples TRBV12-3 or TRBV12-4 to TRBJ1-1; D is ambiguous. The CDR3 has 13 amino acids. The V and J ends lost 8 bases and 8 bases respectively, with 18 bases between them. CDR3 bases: TGTGCCAGCCGGGCCCACTCAGATTTAGAAGCTTTCTTT. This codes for CASRAHSDLEAFF.

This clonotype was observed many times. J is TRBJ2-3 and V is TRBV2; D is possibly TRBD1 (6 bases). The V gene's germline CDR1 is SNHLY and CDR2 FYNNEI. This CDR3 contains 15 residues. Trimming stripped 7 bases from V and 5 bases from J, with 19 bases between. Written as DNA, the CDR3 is TGTGCCAGCAAATACAGGGTTGGGGTGATAGATACGCAGTATTTT. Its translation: CASKYRVGVIDTQYF.

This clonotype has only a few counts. CDR3 amino acids: CASSLQGIQPQHF. DNA of the CDR3: TGTGCCAGTAGTTTACAGGGTATTCAGCCCCAGCATTTT. This chain joins TRBV19 and TRBJ1-5, with D possibly being TRBD1 (6 bases). Trimming removed 5 bases from V and 6 bases from J, with 11 bases in between. CDR3 length equals 13 residues. Germline CDR1 is LNHDA and CDR2 is SQIVND (reference sequence).

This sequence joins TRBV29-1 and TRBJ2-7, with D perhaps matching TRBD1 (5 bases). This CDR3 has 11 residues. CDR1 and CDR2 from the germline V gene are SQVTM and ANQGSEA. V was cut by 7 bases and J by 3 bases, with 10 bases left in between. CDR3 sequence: CSAEDNYEQYF. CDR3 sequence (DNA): TGCAGCGCCGAGGACAACTACGAGCAGTACTTC.

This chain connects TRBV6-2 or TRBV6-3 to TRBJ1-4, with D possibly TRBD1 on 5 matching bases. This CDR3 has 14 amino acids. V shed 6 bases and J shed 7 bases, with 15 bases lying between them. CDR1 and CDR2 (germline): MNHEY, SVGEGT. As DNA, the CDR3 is TGTGCCAGCAGAGGACACCCCGGAGGTGAAAAACTGTTTTTT. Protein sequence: CASRGHPGGEKLFF.

The CDR3 coding sequence is TGTGCCAGCAGCCCTAGCGGGGGGCCTAACACCGGGGAGCTGTTTTTT. It translates to CASSPSGGPNTGELFF. V and J are TRBV7-1 and TRBJ2-2, with TRBD2 matching 11 bases. TRBV7-1 is labeled an ORF, and its function is uncertain. The CDR3 loop spans 16 amino acids. After removal of 5 bases from V and 2 bases from J, the junction contained 4 bases not matched to a gene.

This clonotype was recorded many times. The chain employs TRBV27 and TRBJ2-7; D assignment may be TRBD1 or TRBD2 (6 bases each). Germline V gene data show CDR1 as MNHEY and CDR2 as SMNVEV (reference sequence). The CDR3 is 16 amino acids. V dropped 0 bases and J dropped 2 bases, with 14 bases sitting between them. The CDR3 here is CASSLSRGRLTYEQYF. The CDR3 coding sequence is TGTGCCAGCAGTTTATCCCGGGGGCGCCTCACCTACGAGCAGTACTTC.

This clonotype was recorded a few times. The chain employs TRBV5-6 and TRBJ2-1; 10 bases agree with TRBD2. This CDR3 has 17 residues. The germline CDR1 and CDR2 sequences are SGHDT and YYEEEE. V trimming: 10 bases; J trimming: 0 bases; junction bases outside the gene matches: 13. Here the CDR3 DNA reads TGTGCCTCCCGGGCACTAGCGGGGATAAGCTCCTACAATGAGCAGTTCTTC. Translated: CASRALAGISSYNEQFF.

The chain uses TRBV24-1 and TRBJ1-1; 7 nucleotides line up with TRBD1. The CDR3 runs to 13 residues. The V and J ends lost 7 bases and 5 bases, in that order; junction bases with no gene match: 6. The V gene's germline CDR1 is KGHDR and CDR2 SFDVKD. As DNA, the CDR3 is TGTGCCACCAGAGCCTCAGGGGGGACTGAAGCTTTCTTT. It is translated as CATRASGGTEAFF.

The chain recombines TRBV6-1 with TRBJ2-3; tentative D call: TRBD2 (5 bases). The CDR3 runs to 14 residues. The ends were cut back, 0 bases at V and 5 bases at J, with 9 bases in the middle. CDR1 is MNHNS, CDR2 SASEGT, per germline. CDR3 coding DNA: TGTGCCAGCAGTGAAGCTAGCGCAAGAGATACGCAGTATTTT. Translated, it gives CASSEASARDTQYF.

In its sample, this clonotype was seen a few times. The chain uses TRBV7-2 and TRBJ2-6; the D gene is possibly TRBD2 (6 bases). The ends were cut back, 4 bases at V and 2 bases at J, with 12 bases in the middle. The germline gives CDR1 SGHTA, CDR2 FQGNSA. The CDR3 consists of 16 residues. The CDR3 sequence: CASSSQGGAGANVLTF. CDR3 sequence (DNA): TGTGCCAGCAGCTCCCAAGGCGGGGCTGGGGCCAACGTCCTGACTTTC.

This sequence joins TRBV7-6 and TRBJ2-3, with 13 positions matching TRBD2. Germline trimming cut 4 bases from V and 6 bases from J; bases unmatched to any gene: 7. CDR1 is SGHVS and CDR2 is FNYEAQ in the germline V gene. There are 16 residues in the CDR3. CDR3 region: CASSWTSGGGVDTQYF. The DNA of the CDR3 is TGTGCCAGCAGCTGGACTAGCGGGGGCGGGGTGGATACGCAGTATTTT.

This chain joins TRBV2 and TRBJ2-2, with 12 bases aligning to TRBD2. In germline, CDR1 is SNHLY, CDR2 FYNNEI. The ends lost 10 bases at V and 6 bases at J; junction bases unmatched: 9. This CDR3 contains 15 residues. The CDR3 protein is CATLKTSGGPGELFF. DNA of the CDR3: TGTGCCACCCTGAAAACTAGCGGGGGGCCCGGGGAGCTGTTTTTT.

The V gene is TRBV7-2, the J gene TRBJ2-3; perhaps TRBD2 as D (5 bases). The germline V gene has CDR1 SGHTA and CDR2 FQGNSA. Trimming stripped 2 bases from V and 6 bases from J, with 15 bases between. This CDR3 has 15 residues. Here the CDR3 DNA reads TGTGCCAGCAGCTTAAGGAGCGGCCCCTGGGATACGCAGTATTTT. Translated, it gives CASSLRSGPWDTQYF.

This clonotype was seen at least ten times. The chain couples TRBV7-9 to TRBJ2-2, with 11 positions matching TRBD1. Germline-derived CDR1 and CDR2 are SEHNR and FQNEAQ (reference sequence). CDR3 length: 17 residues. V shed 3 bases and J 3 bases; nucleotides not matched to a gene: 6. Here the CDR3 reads CASSFGPGQGDTGELFF. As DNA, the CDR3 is TGTGCCAGCAGCTTCGGTCCGGGACAGGGGGACACCGGGGAGCTGTTTTTT.

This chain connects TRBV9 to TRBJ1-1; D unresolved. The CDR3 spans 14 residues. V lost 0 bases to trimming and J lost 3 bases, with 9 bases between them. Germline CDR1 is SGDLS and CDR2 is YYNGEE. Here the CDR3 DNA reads TGTGCCAGCAGCGTAGAAGGGAGAGACACTGAAGCTTTCTTT. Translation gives CASSVEGRDTEAFF. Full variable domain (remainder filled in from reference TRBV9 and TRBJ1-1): DSGVTQTPKHLITATGQRVTLRCSPRSGDLSVYWYQQSLDQGLQFLIQYYNGEERAKGNILERFSAQQFPDLHSELNLSSLELGDSALYFCASSVEGRDTEAFFGQGTRLTVV.

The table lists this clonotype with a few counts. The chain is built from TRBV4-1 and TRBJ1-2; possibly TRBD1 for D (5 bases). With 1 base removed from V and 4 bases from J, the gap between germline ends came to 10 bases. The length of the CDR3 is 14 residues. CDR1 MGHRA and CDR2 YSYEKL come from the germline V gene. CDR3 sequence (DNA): TGCGCCAGCAGCCAAGTAGGGGACGGCTATGGCTACACCTTC. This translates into CASSQVGDGYGYTF.

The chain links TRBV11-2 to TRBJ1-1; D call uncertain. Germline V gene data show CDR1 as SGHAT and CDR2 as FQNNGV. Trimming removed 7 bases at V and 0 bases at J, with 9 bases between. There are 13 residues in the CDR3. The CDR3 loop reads CASILYMNTEAFF. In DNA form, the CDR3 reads TGTGCCAGCATCCTATATATGAACACTGAAGCTTTCTTT.

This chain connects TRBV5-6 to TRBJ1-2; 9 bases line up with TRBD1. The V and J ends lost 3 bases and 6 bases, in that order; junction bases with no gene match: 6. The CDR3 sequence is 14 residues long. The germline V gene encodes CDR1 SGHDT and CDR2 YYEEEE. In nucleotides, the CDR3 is TGTGCCAGCAGCTATTGGGGACAGGGCAATGGCTACACCTTC. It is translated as CASSYWGQGNGYTF.

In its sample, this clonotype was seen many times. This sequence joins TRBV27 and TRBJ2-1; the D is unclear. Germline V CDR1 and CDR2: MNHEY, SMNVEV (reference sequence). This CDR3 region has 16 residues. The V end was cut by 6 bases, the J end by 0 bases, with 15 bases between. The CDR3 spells CASSSGVPLSYNEQFF. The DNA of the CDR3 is TGTGCCAGCAGCTCTGGGGTACCCCTCTCCTACAATGAGCAGTTCTTC.

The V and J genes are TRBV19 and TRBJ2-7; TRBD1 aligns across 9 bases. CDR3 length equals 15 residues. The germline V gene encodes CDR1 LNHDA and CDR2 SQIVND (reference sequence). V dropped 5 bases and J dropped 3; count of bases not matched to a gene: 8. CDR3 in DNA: TGTGCCAGTAGTCCCCGGGACAGGGAGTTCTACGAGCAGTACTTC. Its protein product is CASSPRDREFYEQYF.

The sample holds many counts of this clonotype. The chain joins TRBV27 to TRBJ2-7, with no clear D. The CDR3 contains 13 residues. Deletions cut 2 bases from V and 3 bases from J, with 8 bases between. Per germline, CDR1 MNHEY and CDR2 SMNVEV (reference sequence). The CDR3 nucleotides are TGTGCCAGCAGTTTAAGCAGGTACTACGAGCAGTACTTC. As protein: CASSLSRYYEQYF.